This T cell receptor beta chain stems from a study of radiotherapy plus CTLA-4 blockade in lung cancer. Measured with immunoSEQ multiplex PCR; TCRdb has only the in-frame clones, and not every one. This table holds roughly 78,000 clones, roughly 80% found once. Sample: peripheral blood, taken from a patient treated with radiotherapy plus ipilimumab. The TCR sequence derives from a human donor with non-small cell lung cancer who had a complete response to radiotherapy plus ipilimumab.

The CDR3 nucleotides are TGTGCCAGCAGTGAAGCCGGGGACACTGAAGCTTTCTTT. This gives the protein CASSEAGDTEAFF. The chain uses TRBV6-1 and TRBJ1-1; no clear D gene. Germline loops: CDR1 MNHNS, CDR2 SASEGT. Trimming took 0 bases from V and 3 from J, leaving 5 bases between them. The CDR3 is 13 residues long.